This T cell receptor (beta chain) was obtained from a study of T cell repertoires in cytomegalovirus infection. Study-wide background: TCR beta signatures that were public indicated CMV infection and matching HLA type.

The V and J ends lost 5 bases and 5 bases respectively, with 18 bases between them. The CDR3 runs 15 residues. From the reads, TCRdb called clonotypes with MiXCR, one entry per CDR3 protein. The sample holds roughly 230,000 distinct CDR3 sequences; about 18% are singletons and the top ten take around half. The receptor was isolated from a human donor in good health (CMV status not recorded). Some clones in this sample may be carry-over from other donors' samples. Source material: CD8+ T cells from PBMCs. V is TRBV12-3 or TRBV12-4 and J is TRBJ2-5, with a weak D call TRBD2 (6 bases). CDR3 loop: CASSLPDYKAETQYF. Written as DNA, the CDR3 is TGTGCCAGCAGTCTCCCGGACTATAAGGCCGAGACCCAGTACTTC.